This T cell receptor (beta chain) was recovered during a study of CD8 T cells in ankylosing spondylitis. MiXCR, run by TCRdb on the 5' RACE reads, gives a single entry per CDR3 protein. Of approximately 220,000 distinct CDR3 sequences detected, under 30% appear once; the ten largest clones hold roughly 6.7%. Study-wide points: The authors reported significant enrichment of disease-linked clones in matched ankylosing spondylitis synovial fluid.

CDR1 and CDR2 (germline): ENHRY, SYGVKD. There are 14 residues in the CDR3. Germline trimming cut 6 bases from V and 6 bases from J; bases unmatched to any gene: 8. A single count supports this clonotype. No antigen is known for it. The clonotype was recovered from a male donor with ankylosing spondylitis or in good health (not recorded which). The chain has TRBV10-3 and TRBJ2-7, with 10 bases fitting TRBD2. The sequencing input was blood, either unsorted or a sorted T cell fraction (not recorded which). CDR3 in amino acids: CAISPGTSVAEQYF. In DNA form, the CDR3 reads TGTGCCATCAGCCCCGGGACTAGCGTCGCCGAGCAGTACTTC.